The entry below gives a single T cell receptor (beta chain) sequence along with its context. In the PCR, 60 Vbeta and 13 Jbeta primers were used. The repertoire was sequenced with immunoSEQ multiplex PCR; TCRdb's copy has only in-frame clones and lacks some. The repertoire has approximately 150,000 clones, 65% to 70% of them found once; the top ten carry over 9.5%. This record belongs to a study of cytomegalovirus exposure and HLA in healthy donors. J was trimmed by 2 bases and V by 3 bases; bases with no gene match: 1. Germline V CDR1 and CDR2: SGHRS, YFSETQ. This CDR3 region has 14 residues. The chain couples TRBV5-1 to TRBJ2-2; 7 positions match TRBD2. The receptor was derived from a man aged 25-45 years in good health and CMV-seropositive. The sample consisted of PBMCs. The CDR3 DNA follows: TGCGCCAGCAGCTCGGGACTAAACACCGGGGAGCTGTTTTTT. The encoded protein is CASSSGLNTGELFF.